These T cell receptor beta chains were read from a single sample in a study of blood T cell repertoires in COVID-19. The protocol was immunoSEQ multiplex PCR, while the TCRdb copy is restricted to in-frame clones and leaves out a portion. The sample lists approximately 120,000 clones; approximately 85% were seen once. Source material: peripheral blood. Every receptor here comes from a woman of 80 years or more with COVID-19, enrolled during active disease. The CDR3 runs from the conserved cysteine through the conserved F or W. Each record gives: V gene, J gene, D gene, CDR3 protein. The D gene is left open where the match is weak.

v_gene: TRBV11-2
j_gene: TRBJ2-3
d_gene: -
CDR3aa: CASSLVTSGEGTQYF

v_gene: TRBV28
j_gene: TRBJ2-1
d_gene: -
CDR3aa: CASSPPHMGDNEQFF

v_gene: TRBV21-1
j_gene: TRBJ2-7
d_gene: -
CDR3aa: CASTPRTFTSYEQYF

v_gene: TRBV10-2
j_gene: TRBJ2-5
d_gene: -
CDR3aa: CASSETLAAQETQYF

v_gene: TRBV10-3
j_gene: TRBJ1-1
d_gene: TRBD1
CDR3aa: CAISFSPGQGATEAFF

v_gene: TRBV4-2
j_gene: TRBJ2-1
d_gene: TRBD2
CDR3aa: CASSHGLAGTSYALRDEQFF

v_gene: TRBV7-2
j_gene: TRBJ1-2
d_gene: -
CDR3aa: CASSSPMDSYYGYTF

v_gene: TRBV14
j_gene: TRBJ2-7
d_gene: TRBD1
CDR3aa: CASSPRGLTYEQYF

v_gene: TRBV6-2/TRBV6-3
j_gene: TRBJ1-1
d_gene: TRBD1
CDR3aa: CASSYDRGRVNTEAFF

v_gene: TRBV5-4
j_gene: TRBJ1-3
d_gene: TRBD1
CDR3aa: CASSLGQGVGGNTIYF

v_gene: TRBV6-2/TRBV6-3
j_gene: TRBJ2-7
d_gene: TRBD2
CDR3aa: CASSYSGTSSYEQYF

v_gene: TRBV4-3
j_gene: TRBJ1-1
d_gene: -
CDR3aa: CASSQDDLQGTNTEAFF

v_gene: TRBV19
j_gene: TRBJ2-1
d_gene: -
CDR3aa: CASSVPTGEQFF

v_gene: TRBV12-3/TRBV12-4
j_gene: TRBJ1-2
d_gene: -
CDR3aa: CASSFSGDYGYTF

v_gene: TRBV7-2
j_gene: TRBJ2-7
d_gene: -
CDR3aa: CASSQRLSYEQYF

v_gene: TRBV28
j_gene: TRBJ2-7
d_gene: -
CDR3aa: CASSSVGGEQYF

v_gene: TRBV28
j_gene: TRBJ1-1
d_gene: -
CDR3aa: CASTIEFVVDTNEAFF

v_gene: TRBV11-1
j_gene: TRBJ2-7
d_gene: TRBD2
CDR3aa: CASSLGPGGFNEQYF

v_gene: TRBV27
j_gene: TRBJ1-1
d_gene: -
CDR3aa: CASSATGMNTEAFF

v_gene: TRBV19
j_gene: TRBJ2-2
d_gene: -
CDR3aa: CASTEAETNTGELFF

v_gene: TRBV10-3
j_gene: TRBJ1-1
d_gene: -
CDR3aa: CAISGGLGGSMNTEAFF

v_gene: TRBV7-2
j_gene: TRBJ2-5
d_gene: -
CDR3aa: CASSPPQRRETQYF

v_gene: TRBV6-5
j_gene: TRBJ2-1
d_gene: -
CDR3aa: CASSYNALGEQFF

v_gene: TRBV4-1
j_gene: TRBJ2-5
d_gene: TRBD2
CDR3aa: CASSQNKAGGYNQETQYF

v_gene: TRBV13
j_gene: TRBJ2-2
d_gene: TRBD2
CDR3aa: CASSLWVGGAGALGGELFF

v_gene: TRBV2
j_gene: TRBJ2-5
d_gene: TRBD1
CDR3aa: CASRTTGVGGETQYF

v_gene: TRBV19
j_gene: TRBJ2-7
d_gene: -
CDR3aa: CASGETYEQYF

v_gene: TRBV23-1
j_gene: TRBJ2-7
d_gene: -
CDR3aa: CASSQSRTYEQYF

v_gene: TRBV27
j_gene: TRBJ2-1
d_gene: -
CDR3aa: CASSLWSSENEQFF

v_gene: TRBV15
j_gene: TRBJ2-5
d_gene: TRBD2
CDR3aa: CATSSPLGTSVTQYF

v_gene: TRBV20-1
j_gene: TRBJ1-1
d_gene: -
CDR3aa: CSASGPGWAEAFF

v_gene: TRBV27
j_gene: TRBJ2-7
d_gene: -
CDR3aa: CASYPRSGAAQYEQYF

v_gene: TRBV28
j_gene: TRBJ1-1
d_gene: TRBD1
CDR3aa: CASSLHGQGAPEAFF

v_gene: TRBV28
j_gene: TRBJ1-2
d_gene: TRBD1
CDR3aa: CASSHPIRDRGRNYGYTF

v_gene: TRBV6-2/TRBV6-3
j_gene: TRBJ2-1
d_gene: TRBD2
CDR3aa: CASSSASGRPSNNEQFF

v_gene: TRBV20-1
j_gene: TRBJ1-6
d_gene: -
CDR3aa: CSASFSDNSPLHF

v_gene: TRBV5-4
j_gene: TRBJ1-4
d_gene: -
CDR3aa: CASSATGSLNEKLFF

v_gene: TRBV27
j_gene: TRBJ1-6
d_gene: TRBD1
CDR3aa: CASMRQGTTLNSPLHF

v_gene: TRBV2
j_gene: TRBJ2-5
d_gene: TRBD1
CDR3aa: CASGSGGKKTQYF

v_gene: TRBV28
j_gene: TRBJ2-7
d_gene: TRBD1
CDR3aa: CASSPQWGQGAYEQYF

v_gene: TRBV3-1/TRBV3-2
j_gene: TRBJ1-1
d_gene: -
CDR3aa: CASSLPRGVGTEAFF

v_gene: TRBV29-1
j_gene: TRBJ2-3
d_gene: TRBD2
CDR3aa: CSVVAATSGSTDTQYF

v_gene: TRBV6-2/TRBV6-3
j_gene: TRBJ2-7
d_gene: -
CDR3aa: CASSSADYFYEQYF

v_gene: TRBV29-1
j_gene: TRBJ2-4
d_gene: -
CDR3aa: CSVEEGRDIQYF

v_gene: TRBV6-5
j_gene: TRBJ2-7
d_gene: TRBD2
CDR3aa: CASRASGRVGEQYF

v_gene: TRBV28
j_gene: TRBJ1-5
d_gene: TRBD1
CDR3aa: CASGQGSQPQHF

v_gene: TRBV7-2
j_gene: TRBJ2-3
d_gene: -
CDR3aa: CASSLVEESTDTQYF

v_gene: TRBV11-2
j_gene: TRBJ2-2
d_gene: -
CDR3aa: CASSHLVVRAGELFF

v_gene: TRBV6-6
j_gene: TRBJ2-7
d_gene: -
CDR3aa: CASLDLGREQYF

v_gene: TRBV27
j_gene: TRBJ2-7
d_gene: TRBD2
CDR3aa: CASSWTIGGGREQYF